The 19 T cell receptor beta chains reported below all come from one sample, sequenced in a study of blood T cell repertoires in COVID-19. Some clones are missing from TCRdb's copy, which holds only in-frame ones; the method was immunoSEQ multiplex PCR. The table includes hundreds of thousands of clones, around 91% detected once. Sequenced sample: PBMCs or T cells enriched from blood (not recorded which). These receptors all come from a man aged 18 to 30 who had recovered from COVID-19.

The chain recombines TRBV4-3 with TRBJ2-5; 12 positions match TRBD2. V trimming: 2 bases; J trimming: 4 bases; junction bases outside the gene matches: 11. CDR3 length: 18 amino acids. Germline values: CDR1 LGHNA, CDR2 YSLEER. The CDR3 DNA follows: TGCGCCAGCAGCCAATACCTAGCGGGAGGGAGTGGAGGAGAGACCCAGTACTTC. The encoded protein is CASSQYLAGGSGGETQYF.

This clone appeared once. Here the CDR3 DNA reads TGTGCCAGCAGCGACCGACGGAGTAATTCACCCCTCCACTTT. It codes for CASSDRRSNSPLHF. The chain joins TRBV6-5 to TRBJ1-6, with D hard to call. The ends were cut back, 6 bases at V and 6 bases at J, with 12 bases in the middle. Germline loops: CDR1 MNHEY, CDR2 SVGAGI. CDR3 size: 14 residues.

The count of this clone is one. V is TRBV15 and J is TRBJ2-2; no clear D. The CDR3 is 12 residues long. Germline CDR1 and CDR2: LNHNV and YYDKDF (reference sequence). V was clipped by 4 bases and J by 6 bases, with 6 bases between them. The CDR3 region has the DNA TGTGCCACCAGCAACCCGGCCGGGGAGCTGTTTTTT. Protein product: CATSNPAGELFF.

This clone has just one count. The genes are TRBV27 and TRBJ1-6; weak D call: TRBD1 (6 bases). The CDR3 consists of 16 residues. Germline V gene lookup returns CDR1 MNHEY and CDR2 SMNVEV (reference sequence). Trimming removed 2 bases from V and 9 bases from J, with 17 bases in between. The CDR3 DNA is TGTGCCAGCAGTTTAGGGGGCGCCGGGTCTCGTTCACCCCTCCACTTT. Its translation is CASSLGGAGSRSPLHF.

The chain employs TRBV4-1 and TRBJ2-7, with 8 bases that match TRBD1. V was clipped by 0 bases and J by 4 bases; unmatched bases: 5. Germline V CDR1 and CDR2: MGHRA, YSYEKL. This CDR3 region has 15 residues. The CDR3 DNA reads TGCGCCAGCAGCCAAGAGGCAGGGGGCTTGTACGAGCAGTACTTC. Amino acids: CASSQEAGGLYEQYF.

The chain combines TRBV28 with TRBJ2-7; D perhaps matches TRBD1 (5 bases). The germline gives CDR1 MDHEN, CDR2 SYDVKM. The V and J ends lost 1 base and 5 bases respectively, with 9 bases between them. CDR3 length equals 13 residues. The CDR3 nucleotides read TGTGCCAGCAGTTTATCAGGGTCCAACGAGCAGTACTTC. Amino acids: CASSLSGSNEQYF.

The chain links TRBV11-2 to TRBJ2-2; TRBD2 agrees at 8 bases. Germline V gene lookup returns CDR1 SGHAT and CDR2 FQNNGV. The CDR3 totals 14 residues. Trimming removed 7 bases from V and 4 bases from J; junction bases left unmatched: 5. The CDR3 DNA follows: TGTGCCAGCACCGGGACTAGTCCCACCGGGGAGCTGTTTTTT. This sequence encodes CASTGTSPTGELFF. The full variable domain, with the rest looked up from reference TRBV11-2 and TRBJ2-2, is EAGVAQSPRYKIIEKRQSVAFWCNPISGHATLYWYQQILGQGPKLLIQFQNNGVVDDSQLPKDRFSAERLKGVDSTLKIQPAKLEDSAVYLCASTGTSPTGELFFGEGSRLTVL.

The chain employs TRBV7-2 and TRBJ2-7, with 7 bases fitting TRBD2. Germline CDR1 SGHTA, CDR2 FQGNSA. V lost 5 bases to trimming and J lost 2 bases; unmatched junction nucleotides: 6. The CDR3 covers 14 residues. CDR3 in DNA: TGTGCCAGCAGCGTCACTAGCGTAACCTACGAGCAGTACTTC. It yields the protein CASSVTSVTYEQYF.

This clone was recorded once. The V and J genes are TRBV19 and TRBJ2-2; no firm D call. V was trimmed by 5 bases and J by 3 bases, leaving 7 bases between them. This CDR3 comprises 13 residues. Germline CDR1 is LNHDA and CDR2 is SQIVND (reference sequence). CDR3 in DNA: TGTGCCAGTAGTGAACAGCACACCGGGGAGCTGTTTTTT. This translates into CASSEQHTGELFF.

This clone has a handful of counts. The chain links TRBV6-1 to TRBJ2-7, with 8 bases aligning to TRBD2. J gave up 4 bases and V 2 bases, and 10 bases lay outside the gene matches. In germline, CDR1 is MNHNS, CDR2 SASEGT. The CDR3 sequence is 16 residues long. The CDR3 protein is CASSEFSGGLTYEQYF. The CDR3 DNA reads TGTGCCAGCAGTGAATTTTCGGGGGGGCTTACTTACGAGCAGTACTTC.

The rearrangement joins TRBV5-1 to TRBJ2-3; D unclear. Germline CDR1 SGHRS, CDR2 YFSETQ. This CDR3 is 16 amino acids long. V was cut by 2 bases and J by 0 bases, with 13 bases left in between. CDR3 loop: CASSLSLEQSTDTQYF. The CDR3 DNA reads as TGCGCCAGCAGCTTATCGCTGGAGCAAAGCACAGATACGCAGTATTTT.

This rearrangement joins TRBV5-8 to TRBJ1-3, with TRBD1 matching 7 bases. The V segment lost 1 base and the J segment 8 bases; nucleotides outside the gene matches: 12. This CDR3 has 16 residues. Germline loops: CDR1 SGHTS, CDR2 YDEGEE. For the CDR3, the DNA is TGTGCCAGCAGCTTGATAACGGACAGGTCGGGAGACACCATATATTTT. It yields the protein CASSLITDRSGDTIYF.

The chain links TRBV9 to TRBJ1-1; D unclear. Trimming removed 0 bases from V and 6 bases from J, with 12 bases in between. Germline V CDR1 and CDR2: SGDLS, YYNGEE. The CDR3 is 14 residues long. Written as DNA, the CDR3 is TGTGCCAGCAGCGTAGGACTCGGGGAACCTGAAGCTTTCTTT. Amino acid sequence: CASSVGLGEPEAFF.

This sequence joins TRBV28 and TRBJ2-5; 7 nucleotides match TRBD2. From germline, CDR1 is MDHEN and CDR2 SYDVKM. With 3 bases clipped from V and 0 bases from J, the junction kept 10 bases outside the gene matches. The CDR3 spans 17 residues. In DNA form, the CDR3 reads TGTGCCAGCAGTTTGTGGGGGTCTAGCGGACACCAAGAGACCCAGTACTTC. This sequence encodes CASSLWGSSGHQETQYF.

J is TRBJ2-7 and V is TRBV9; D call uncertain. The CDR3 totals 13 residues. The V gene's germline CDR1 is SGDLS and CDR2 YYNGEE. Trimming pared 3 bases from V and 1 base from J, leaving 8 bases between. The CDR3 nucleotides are TGTGCCAGCAGCGCCGGGTTATCCTACGAGCAGTACTTC. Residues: CASSAGLSYEQYF.

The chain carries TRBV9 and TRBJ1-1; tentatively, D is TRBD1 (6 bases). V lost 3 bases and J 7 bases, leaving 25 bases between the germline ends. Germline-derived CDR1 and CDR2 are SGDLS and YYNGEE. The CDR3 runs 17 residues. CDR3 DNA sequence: TGTGCCAGCAGCGACCGACCAGACAGGCCCGCAGGGAGTGAAGCTTTCTTT. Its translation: CASSDRPDRPAGSEAFF.

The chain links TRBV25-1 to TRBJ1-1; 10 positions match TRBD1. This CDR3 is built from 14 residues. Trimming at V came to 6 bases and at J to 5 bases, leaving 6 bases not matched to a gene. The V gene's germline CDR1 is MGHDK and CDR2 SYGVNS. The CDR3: CASRETGGNTEAFF. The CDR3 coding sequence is TGTGCCAGCAGGGAGACAGGGGGCAATACTGAAGCTTTCTTT.

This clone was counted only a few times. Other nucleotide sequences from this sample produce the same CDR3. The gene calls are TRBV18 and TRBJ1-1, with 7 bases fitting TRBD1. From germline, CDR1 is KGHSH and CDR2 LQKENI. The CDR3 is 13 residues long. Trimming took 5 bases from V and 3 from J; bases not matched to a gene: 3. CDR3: CASSGTGDTEAFF. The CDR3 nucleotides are TGTGCCAGCTCAGGCACAGGGGACACTGAAGCTTTCTTT.

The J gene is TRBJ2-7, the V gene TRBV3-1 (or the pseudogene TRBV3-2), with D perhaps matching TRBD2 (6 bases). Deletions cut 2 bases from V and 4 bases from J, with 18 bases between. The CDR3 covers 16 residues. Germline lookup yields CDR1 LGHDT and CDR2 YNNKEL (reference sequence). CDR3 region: CASSQPRTTLGYEQYF. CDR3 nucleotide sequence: TGTGCCAGCAGCCAACCGCGGACTACCCTGGGGTACGAGCAGTACTTC.